The 8 T cell receptor beta chains below all came from one sample that was sequenced in a study of shared clonotypes between healthy human individuals. The data were produced by immunoSEQ multiplex PCR, yet TCRdb's version contains in-frame clones alone and is incomplete. The table lists around 1,100,000 clones, 60% to 85% of them singletons. The sequenced sample was memory CD4+ T cells from PBMCs. The subset was: CD45RA-negative fraction. The source of these receptors is a man between 18 and 29 years old in good health. Some clones in this sample may be carry-over from other donors' samples.

The CDR3 loop reads CASSDDRAREQYF. The CDR3 region has the DNA TGTGCCAGCAGCGACGACAGGGCTCGCGAGCAGTACTTC. This chain uses TRBV7-9 with TRBJ2-7; 7 bases are shared with TRBD1. This CDR3 is built from 13 residues. CDR1 and CDR2 from the germline V gene are SEHNR and FQNEAQ (reference sequence). The junction had 7 bases not matched to a gene; V was cut back by 5 bases and J by 6 bases.

A note on this clone: Other DNA sequences in this sample translate to the same CDR3. The chain is built from TRBV5-1 and TRBJ2-3, with a weak D call TRBD2 (5 bases). This CDR3 contains 14 residues. The germline V gene has CDR1 SGHRS and CDR2 YFSETQ. Trimming took off 4 bases at V and 1 base at J, with 10 bases between the two ends. The chain's CDR3 is CASSRGEGTDTQYF. The CDR3 nucleotides are TGCGCCAGCAGCCGGGGAGAGGGCACAGATACGCAGTATTTT.

This clone was detected once. This rearrangement joins TRBV7-9 to TRBJ2-5; TRBD1 matches 9 bases. The length of the CDR3 is 14 residues. V lost 7 bases to trimming and J lost 5 bases; unmatched junction nucleotides: 8. The germline V gene has CDR1 SEHNR and CDR2 FQNEAQ (reference sequence). CDR3: CASTTGQGGETQYF. The CDR3, as DNA: TGTGCCAGCACTACGGGACAGGGTGGGGAGACCCAGTACTTC.

The chain links TRBV5-1 to TRBJ1-1, with a possible D match to TRBD1 (5 bases). The V gene lost 5 bases and the J gene lost 0 bases, with 17 bases spanning the gap. Per germline, CDR1 SGHRS and CDR2 YFSETQ. There are 16 residues in the CDR3. The CDR3 nucleotides read TGCGCCAGCAGTGTAGGGGACCCTGATTTGAACACTGAAGCTTTCTTT. This translates into CASSVGDPDLNTEAFF.

This clone was picked up many times. V and J are TRBV19 and TRBJ2-3, with TRBD2 matching 10 bases. V lost 5 bases, J lost 4 bases, and 9 bases stayed unmatched. From germline, CDR1 is LNHDA and CDR2 SQIVND (reference sequence). The CDR3 runs 16 residues. CDR3: CASSLRAGGSPDTQYF. The CDR3 DNA is TGTGCCAGTAGTTTACGAGCGGGAGGGAGCCCAGATACGCAGTATTTT. The full variable domain, with the rest looked up from reference TRBV19 and TRBJ2-3, is DGGITQSPKYLFRKEGQNVTLSCEQNLNHDAMYWYRQDPGQGLRLIYYSQIVNDFQKGDIAEGYSVSREKKESFPLTVTSAQKNPTAFYLCASSLRAGGSPDTQYFGPGTRLTVL.

With respect to this clone: Other nucleotide sequences from this sample produce the same CDR3. This chain uses TRBV5-1 with TRBJ2-5; perhaps TRBD2 as D (6 bases). Per the germline V gene, CDR1 is SGHRS and CDR2 is YFSETQ. The CDR3 covers 14 residues. V was shortened by 0 bases and J by 4 bases, with 10 bases between the two germline ends. The CDR3 here is CASSLGQGGETQYF. DNA for the CDR3: TGCGCCAGCAGCTTGGGCCAGGGAGGAGAGACCCAGTACTTC. Together with reference TRBV5-1 and TRBJ2-5, the CDR3 gives the full variable domain: KAGVTQTPRYLIKTRGQQVTLSCSPISGHRSVSWYQQTPGQGLQFLFEYFSETQRNKGNFPGRFSGRQFSNSRSEMNVSTLELGDSALYLCASSLGQGGETQYFGPGTRLLVL.

The sample holds a few counts of this clone. The CDR3 DNA follows: TGCGCCAGCAGCCAAGAGTCAAGTTTAGCGGGTAAATCCTACGAGCAGTACTTC. Protein product: CASSQESSLAGKSYEQYF. This chain connects TRBV4-1 to TRBJ2-7, with 7 bases lining up with TRBD2. The length of the CDR3 is 18 residues. Germline V gene sequence: CDR1 MGHRA, CDR2 YSYEKL. Trimming at V came to 0 bases and at J to 1 base, leaving 12 bases not matched to a gene.

The chain is built from TRBV10-3 and TRBJ1-1; possibly TRBD1 for D (6 bases). V dropped 6 bases and J dropped 9 bases, with 20 bases sitting between them. The CDR3 loop spans 14 amino acids. Germline CDR1 and CDR2: ENHRY and SYGVKD. This CDR3 is CAISYEGEAGQAFF. The CDR3 DNA is TGTGCCATCAGCTATGAGGGGGAGGCGGGCCAAGCTTTCTTT.